This record looks at one TCR beta chain sequence and its context. This record belongs to a study of blood T cell repertoires in COVID-19. Study background: Samples taken during acute and convalescent COVID-19 were collected in the United States, Italy and Spain. From T cells, B-cell-depleted T cells, or PBMCs came the material, which was cDNA or gDNA.

Original data processing: For nucleated cells, counts were estimated from reference gene primer amplification. TCRdb keeps only in-frame clones here, not all; method: immunoSEQ multiplex PCR. Clone size and the V and J calls come from that table; the DNA yielded D and trimming. This table holds 100,000 or so clones, roughly four fifths found once. This TCR was recovered from a woman between 65 and 79 years old with acute or convalescent COVID-19. Input material: peripheral blood.

DNA for the CDR3: TGTGCCAGCAGCCCAACAGGGGGCTATGATCAGCCCCAGCATTTT. Translated: CASSPTGGYDQPQHF. J is TRBJ1-5 and V is TRBV6-2 or TRBV6-3; TRBD1 agrees at 9 bases. The CDR3 spans 15 residues. From germline, CDR1 is MNHEY and CDR2 SVGEGT. V dropped 6 bases and J dropped 5; count of bases not matched to a gene: 8.